One and the same sample provided the 5 T cell receptor beta chains below, sequenced in a study of CD8 T cells in ankylosing spondylitis. Using its own MiXCR run on the 5' RACE reads, TCRdb lists one record per CDR3 protein. The table has some 85,000 distinct CDR3 sequences, roughly 8.8% seen once; the top ten hold about 31%. Points from the study as a whole: Apparently characteristic of ankylosing spondylitis blood was a TCR beta motif (eight highly homologous variants).

The antigens for these receptors are not known. Sequencing was done on a sample of blood, either unsorted or a sorted T cell fraction (not recorded which). These receptors came from a male donor with ankylosing spondylitis.

This clonotype occurred many times. V and J are TRBV5-1 and TRBJ1-4; D is perhaps TRBD1 (6 bases). V lost 9 bases and J 8 bases, leaving 23 bases between the germline ends. The CDR3 consists of 15 residues. In germline, CDR1 is SGHRS, CDR2 YFSETQ. The CDR3 DNA is TGCGCCACCAAGAAGGAGGACAGTCTGTCGGAAAAACTGTTTTTT. This translates into CATKKEDSLSEKLFF.

This clonotype turned up a few times. The chain's CDR3 is CSARVEGQNTEAFF. In nucleotides, the CDR3 is TGCAGTGCTAGAGTGGAGGGGCAGAACACTGAAGCTTTCTTT. The chain uses TRBV20-1 and TRBJ1-1; TRBD1 might be the D (5 bases). Germline loops: CDR1 DFQATT, CDR2 SNEGSKA (reference sequence). This CDR3 spans 14 amino acids. V dropped 1 base and J dropped 1 base, with 10 bases sitting between them.

This clonotype has only a few counts. The chain couples TRBV11-2 to TRBJ2-7; possibly TRBD1 for D (6 bases). The CDR3 totals 13 residues. Germline CDR1 reads SGHAT; CDR2 reads FQNNGV. Trimming removed 6 bases at V and 3 bases at J, with 12 bases between. CDR3 DNA sequence: TGTGCCAGCAGGGGGGCAGATCGCTACGAGCAGTACTTC. This encodes CASRGADRYEQYF.

This clonotype has a count of ten or more. The rearrangement joins TRBV29-1 to TRBJ1-2, with D perhaps matching TRBD1 (5 bases). Germline CDR1 and CDR2: SQVTM and ANQGSEA. The CDR3 contains 15 residues. Trimming stripped 7 bases from V and 4 bases from J, with 22 bases between. For the CDR3, the DNA is TGCAGCGCCCCCTCGGGGGAGGGCATCTTCTATGGCTACACCTTC. Amino acids: CSAPSGEGIFYGYTF.

This clonotype was seen at least ten times. The DNA of the CDR3 is TGTGCCATCAGTGACCAACGAGGTAGGAACCCTTACAATGAGCAGTTCTTC. Its protein product is CAISDQRGRNPYNEQFF. The J gene is TRBJ2-1, the V gene TRBV10-3; D is ambiguous. CDR1 ENHRY and CDR2 SYGVKD come from the germline V gene. With 3 bases removed from V and 4 bases from J, the gap between germline ends came to 19 bases. The CDR3 is made up of 17 amino acids.